A selection of T cell receptor beta chains follows, all from one sample in a study of blood T cell repertoires in COVID-19. Measured with immunoSEQ multiplex PCR; TCRdb has only the in-frame clones, and not every one. This sample has about 170,000 clones, with around four fifths found just once. Input material: PBMCs or T cells enriched from blood (not recorded which). These receptors all come from a woman in her forties or fifties in a cohort exposed to, infected with or recovered from COVID-19 (not recorded which). Each CDR3 is given without its conserved first and last residue. The order of the fields is V gene, J gene, CDR3 protein.

TRBV2	TRBJ1-2	ASPQQGYYGYT
TRBV12-5	TRBJ2-3	ASGLRPAGVLRGDTQY
TRBV28	TRBJ1-5	ASSASDRAGQPQH
TRBV7-9	TRBJ1-3	ASSLEMQGRTGNTIY
TRBV6-2/TRBV6-3	TRBJ2-3	ASSTTFAADTQY
TRBV7-8	TRBJ1-5	ASSLYPGQGSNQPQH
TRBV7-3	TRBJ2-1	ASSSGLAGGPTF
TRBV19	TRBJ2-1	ASSPQGGDEQF
TRBV4-3	TRBJ2-6	ASSQDGSSGANVLT
TRBV7-2	TRBJ2-2	ASSLVATGELF
TRBV30	TRBJ1-1	AWTEDGLNEAF
TRBV6-5	TRBJ2-3	ASSYGRWPDTQY
TRBV18	TRBJ1-2	ASSRETGLGYT
TRBV28	TRBJ1-2	ASSLNRGGMDGYT
TRBV6-6	TRBJ1-5	ASSPPTALYSNQPQH
TRBV27	TRBJ2-5	ASSRSGGIQETQY
TRBV27	TRBJ1-1	ASSFQEDTEAF
TRBV6-1	TRBJ2-1	ASSGTGTSGEDEQF